Below, 16 T cell receptor beta chains from the same sample are listed, as sequenced in a study of T cell responses to AZD1222 COVID-19 vaccine (dated by TCRdb to the early 2020s). This specimen's time point label, interpreted: baseline before first vaccination. Libraries were made using the immunoSEQ multiplex PCR assay. Not all clones reach the TCRdb copy of this immuneACCESS table, which keeps in-frame sequences only. Checked studies attribute under half of the gap to unresolved V genes and leave the rest unexplained. A total of tens of thousands of clones appear in this sample, approximately 80% of them only once. The top ten hold approximately 22% of the sample. Sequences were derived from peripheral blood, sampled on day 0 of AZD1222 vaccination. Every receptor here comes from an adult in good health.

The rearrangement links TRBV6-5 to TRBJ1-2; perhaps TRBD1 as D (6 bases). CDR1 is MNHEY and CDR2 is SVGAGI in the germline V gene. V was cut by 7 bases and J by 1 base, with 16 bases left in between. This CDR3 region has 15 residues. CDR3 protein: CASILDQGGNYGYTF. CDR3 bases: TGTGCCAGCATCCTAGACCAAGGGGGTAACTATGGCTACACCTTC.

V usage is TRBV6-1 and J usage is TRBJ2-1; TRBD1 agrees at 7 bases. The V and J ends lost 1 base and 3 bases, in that order; junction bases with no gene match: 9. From germline, CDR1 is MNHNS and CDR2 SASEGT. CDR3 length equals 17 residues. CDR3: CASSEGQGSTHYNEQFF. The CDR3 nucleotides read TGTGCCAGCAGTGAAGGACAGGGCTCAACGCACTACAATGAGCAGTTCTTC.

The J gene is TRBJ1-1, the V gene TRBV20-1; 8 bases match TRBD1. The CDR3 is made up of 14 amino acids. The V gene's germline CDR1 is DFQATT and CDR2 SNEGSKA (reference sequence). With V trimmed by 3 bases and J by 3 bases, 6 bases remained unmatched. CDR3 nucleotides: TGCAGTGCTAGTGCAGGGGGCAAGGACACTGAAGCTTTCTTT. Translating gives CSASAGGKDTEAFF.

The V gene is TRBV7-2, the J gene TRBJ2-5, with D possibly being TRBD1 (5 bases). The CDR3 spans 14 residues. Germline lookup yields CDR1 SGHTA and CDR2 FQGNSA. V gave up 1 base and J gave up 5 bases, with 11 bases separating them. The CDR3 protein is CASSLGPNRETQYF. The CDR3 bases are TGTGCCAGCAGCTTAGGACCCAACAGGGAGACCCAGTACTTC.

The chain combines TRBV9 with TRBJ2-5; D uncertain. This CDR3 spans 13 amino acids. Germline V lookup: CDR1 SGDLS, CDR2 YYNGEE. Trimming left V 1 base short and J 2 bases short, with 6 bases between. CDR3 residues: CASSVNPQETQYF. CDR3 nucleotides: TGTGCCAGCAGCGTAAACCCTCAAGAGACCCAGTACTTC.

CDR3 DNA sequence: TGTGCCAGCAGATCGAGACAGTTCCAAGAGACCCAGTACTTC. It specifies CASRSRQFQETQYF. This chain links TRBV27 with TRBJ2-5; TRBD1 might be the D (5 bases). The CDR3 contains 14 residues. Trimming cost V 6 bases and J 1 base, with 12 bases left between them. Germline assignment: CDR1 MNHEY and CDR2 SMNVEV (reference sequence).

The V call is TRBV21-1, the J call TRBJ2-2; TRBD2 is the table's D call and was not checked against the DNA. TRBV21-1 is a documented pseudogene. This CDR3 has 14 amino acids. CDR3 protein: CASSNRLVAGELFF. Here the CDR3 DNA reads TGTGCCAGCAGCAACCGACTAGTGGCCGGGGAGCTGTTTTTT.

The V gene is TRBV28, the J gene TRBJ1-3; D is perhaps TRBD1 (6 bases). V lost 6 bases, J lost 4 bases, and 13 bases lay in between. The CDR3 has 14 residues. The germline gives CDR1 MDHEN, CDR2 SYDVKM. The CDR3 reads CASSFQGTGNTIYF. The CDR3 bases are TGTGCCAGCAGCTTTCAGGGGACCGGAAACACCATATATTTT.

The rearrangement uses TRBV4-2 and TRBJ1-5, with TRBD1 as a possible D gene (5 bases). The CDR3 is 15 amino acids. With 0 bases removed from V and 5 bases from J, the gap between germline ends came to 11 bases. Germline lookup yields CDR1 LGHNA and CDR2 YNFKEQ. The CDR3 spells CASSQDRQPHQPQHF. CDR3 coding DNA: TGTGCCAGCAGCCAAGATAGACAGCCACATCAGCCCCAGCATTTT.

The V gene is TRBV25-1, the J gene TRBJ2-2; the D is unclear. Trimming shortened V by 0 bases and J by 1 base, and 6 bases separated the two germline ends. This CDR3 comprises 15 residues. CDR1 is MGHDK and CDR2 is SYGVNS in the germline V gene. CDR3 coding DNA: TGTGCCAGCAGTGAATATCGGGTGAACACCGGGGAGCTGTTTTTT. Amino acid sequence: CASSEYRVNTGELFF. The full variable domain, completed using reference TRBV25-1 and TRBJ2-2, is EADIYQTPRYLVIGTGKKITLECSQTMGHDKMYWYQQDPGMELHLIHYSYGVNSTEKGDLSSESTVSRIRTEHFPLTLESARPSHTSQYLCASSEYRVNTGELFFGEGSRLTVL.

The V gene is TRBV30, the J gene TRBJ1-6, with D hard to call. CDR1 is GTSNPN and CDR2 is SVGIG in the germline V gene (reference sequence). This CDR3 region has 14 residues. The V end lost 0 bases, the J end lost 4 bases, and 7 bases lay between the germline ends. CDR3 bases: TGTGCCTGGAGTGTAGGAGTTTATAATTCACCCCTCCACTTT. It specifies CAWSVGVYNSPLHF.

This clone was seen only a few times. The chain joins TRBV14 to TRBJ1-2; D unresolved. The germline V gene has CDR1 SGHDN and CDR2 FVKESK. Trimming took 4 bases from V and 0 from J, leaving 9 bases between them. The CDR3 spans 14 residues. The CDR3, as DNA: TGTGCCAGCAGCCCACTGGTGACTAACTATGGCTACACCTTC. Translated: CASSPLVTNYGYTF.

The V and J genes are TRBV7-8 and TRBJ2-2; the D gene is possibly TRBD2 (6 bases). Trimming stripped 5 bases from V and 4 bases from J, with 11 bases between. In germline, CDR1 is SGHVS, CDR2 FQNEAQ. The length of the CDR3 is 14 residues. This CDR3 reads CASSKLAPTGELFF. CDR3 DNA sequence: TGTGCCAGCAGCAAACTAGCTCCCACCGGGGAGCTGTTTTTT.

The chain is built from TRBV28 and TRBJ1-2; D is uncertain. The ends were cut back, 7 bases at V and 5 bases at J, with 11 bases in the middle. The CDR3 has 12 amino acids. CDR1 is MDHEN and CDR2 is SYDVKM in the germline V gene. CDR3 in DNA: TGTGCCAGCACCAACCCCCTTTATGGCTACACCTTC. Residues: CASTNPLYGYTF.

The chain links TRBV12-3 or TRBV12-4 to TRBJ1-3, with TRBD1 as a possible D gene (6 bases). Trimming cost V 7 bases and J 9 bases, with 13 bases left between them. The CDR3 loop spans 12 amino acids. CDR3: CASKTRGGTIYF. In DNA, the CDR3 is TGTGCCAGCAAAACCAGGGGTGGCACCATATATTTT.

Only a few counts were recorded for this clone. The chain recombines TRBV29-1 with TRBJ1-1; TRBD1 is a possible D gene (6 bases). Germline V gene data show CDR1 as SQVTM and CDR2 as ANQGSEA. The V and J ends lost 4 bases and 4 bases respectively, with 16 bases between them. The CDR3 consists of 14 residues. The CDR3 DNA follows: TGCAGCGTTGGGATTGGACAGCGGAGCACTGAAGCTTTCTTT. Its translation: CSVGIGQRSTEAFF.